The 17 T cell receptor beta chains given below trace back to one sample, sequenced in a study of cytomegalovirus exposure and HLA in healthy donors (dated by TCRdb to the late 2010s). Receptor libraries were prepared by the immunoSEQ multiplex PCR assay. For the multiplex PCR, a mixture combining 60 forward primers for TCR Vbeta segments and 13 reverse primers for TCR Jbeta segments was used. This is the immuneACCESS table as TCRdb keeps it, with only in-frame sequences that have V and J called. A part of the clones is gone; compared with another copy, unresolved V genes explain less than half, and the rest is unexplained. The sample contains about 160,000 clones, approximately 82% of them found a single time. The top ten clones comprise over 4% of the sample. Sequencing was carried out using PBMCs. Source of these receptors: a male donor in good health and CMV-seronegative.

The chain recombines TRBV2 with TRBJ1-2; a weak D match, TRBD1 (5 bases). Germline values: CDR1 SNHLY, CDR2 FYNNEI. Trimming removed 8 bases at V and 8 bases at J, with 18 bases between. The CDR3 sequence is 13 residues long. CDR3 loop: CASSAGGGRGYTF. DNA of the CDR3: TGTGCCAGCTCCGCGGGGGGTGGAAGAGGCTACACCTTC.

The chain recombines TRBV9 with TRBJ2-3, with 11 bases that match TRBD2. From germline, CDR1 is SGDLS and CDR2 YYNGEE. With V trimmed by 2 bases and J by 4 bases, 6 bases remained unmatched. The CDR3 runs 16 residues. CDR3 loop: CASSVLGSGRADTQYF. Written as DNA, the CDR3 is TGTGCCAGCAGCGTTTTGGGTAGCGGGAGGGCAGATACGCAGTATTTT.

The gene calls are TRBV15 and TRBJ2-2; D not certain. The CDR3 is 15 residues long. The germline gives CDR1 LNHNV, CDR2 YYDKDF (reference sequence). The V and J ends lost 0 bases and 6 bases respectively, with 11 bases between them. The DNA for the CDR3 is TGTGCCACCAGCAGAGATGCGGTACGATCCGGGGAGCTGTTTTTT. It is translated as CATSRDAVRSGELFF.

This sequence joins TRBV6-1 and TRBJ2-1; TRBD2 agrees at 7 bases. This CDR3 spans 14 amino acids. V trimming: 11 bases; J trimming: 2 bases; junction bases outside the gene matches: 9. The germline V gene has CDR1 MNHNS and CDR2 SASEGT. CDR3 in amino acids: CASTMGRAYNEQFF. Here the CDR3 DNA reads TGTGCCTCCACAATGGGGAGGGCCTACAATGAGCAGTTCTTC.

The chain links TRBV19 to TRBJ2-3; D remains unclear. Trimming removed 4 bases at V and 1 base at J, with 6 bases between. This CDR3 is built from 13 residues. The germline V gene encodes CDR1 LNHDA and CDR2 SQIVND (reference sequence). The CDR3 reads CASSKLGTDTQYF. The CDR3 DNA reads TGTGCCAGTAGTAAGCTGGGCACAGATACGCAGTATTTT. Variable domain in full (rest from reference TRBV19 and TRBJ2-3): DGGITQSPKYLFRKEGQNVTLSCEQNLNHDAMYWYRQDPGQGLRLIYYSQIVNDFQKGDIAEGYSVSREKKESFPLTVTSAQKNPTAFYLCASSKLGTDTQYFGPGTRLTVL.

The chain carries TRBV7-9 and TRBJ2-7; 10 bases match TRBD2. V gave up 4 bases and J gave up 3 bases; unmatched junction bases: 6. The length of the CDR3 is 15 residues. Germline CDR1 reads SEHNR; CDR2 reads FQNEAQ (reference sequence). The CDR3 DNA reads TGTGCCAGCAGCTCCCCGGGACTAGCGAGCTACGAGCAGTACTTC. Translated: CASSSPGLASYEQYF.

This chain uses TRBV6-5 with TRBJ1-1, with D possibly TRBD1 on 6 matching bases. The V end lost 6 bases, the J end lost 5 bases, and 13 bases lay between the germline ends. Germline values: CDR1 MNHEY, CDR2 SVGAGI. The CDR3 is made up of 13 amino acids. The CDR3 sequence is CASRTDRGTEAFF. Here the CDR3 DNA reads TGTGCCAGCAGAACGGACAGAGGGACTGAAGCTTTCTTT.

V gene TRBV1 combines with J gene TRBJ2-7; the tabulated D call, TRBD2, remains unverified against the DNA. TRBV1 has pseudogene status. The CDR3 length is 17 residues. The CDR3 is CTGSQDHRTSGTGEQYF. The CDR3 DNA sequence: TGCACCGGCAGCCAAGATCACCGTACTAGCGGGACGGGGGAGCAGTACTTC.

The chain employs TRBV14 and TRBJ2-6; D is ambiguous. The length of the CDR3 is 15 residues. V shed 4 bases and J shed 0 bases, with 7 bases lying between them. Germline lookup yields CDR1 SGHDN and CDR2 FVKESK. The CDR3 coding sequence is TGTGCCAGCAGCCTTATACTCTCTGGGGCCAACGTCCTGACTTTC. Its translation: CASSLILSGANVLTF.

The chain combines TRBV19 with TRBJ1-5; D possibly corresponds to TRBD1 (6 bases). The CDR3 extends over 13 amino acids. Trimming took 8 bases from V and 2 from J, leaving 10 bases between them. Germline-derived CDR1 and CDR2 are LNHDA and SQIVND (reference sequence). The CDR3 here is CASGTPGNQPQHF. The CDR3 DNA reads TGTGCCAGTGGGACACCTGGCAATCAGCCCCAGCATTTT.

The V and J genes are TRBV7-3 and TRBJ2-1, with 16 bases that match TRBD2. CDR3 length: 18 amino acids. In germline, CDR1 is SGHTA, CDR2 FQGTGA. The junction had 8 bases not matched to a gene; V was cut back by 5 bases and J by 4 bases. CDR3 sequence: CASSETGTSGRGYNEQFF. CDR3 in DNA: TGTGCCAGCAGCGAGACCGGGACTAGCGGGAGGGGGTACAATGAGCAGTTCTTC.

The rearrangement links TRBV6-6 to TRBJ1-2; 9 positions match TRBD1. Germline assignment: CDR1 MNHNY and CDR2 SVGAGI (reference sequence). This CDR3 has 16 amino acids. V was pared by 7 bases and J by 5 bases, with 14 bases of the junction left unmatched. This chain's CDR3 is CASTKPSVQGAYGYTF. The CDR3 DNA reads TGTGCCAGCACCAAGCCCTCCGTACAGGGGGCGTATGGCTACACCTTC.

The gene calls are TRBV7-6 and TRBJ2-6; 7 positions agree with TRBD1. With 4 bases clipped from V and 4 bases from J, the junction kept 7 bases outside the gene matches. The CDR3 has 16 amino acids. Germline CDR1 reads SGHVS; CDR2 reads FNYEAQ. CDR3 nucleotide sequence: TGTGCCAGCAGCTCAGGAAAGGGGGCGGGGGCCAACGTCCTGACTTTC. Encoded protein: CASSSGKGAGANVLTF.

The V gene is TRBV7-9, the J gene TRBJ2-1, with D perhaps TRBD1 (5 bases). CDR1 SEHNR and CDR2 FQNEAQ come from the germline V gene (reference sequence). The CDR3 is 12 amino acids. V was shortened by 3 bases and J by 7 bases, with 7 bases between the two germline ends. In DNA, the CDR3 is TGTGCCAGCAGCTTTGACAGAAATGAGCAGTTCTTC. Its protein is CASSFDRNEQFF.

J is TRBJ2-1 and V is TRBV4-3, with D perhaps TRBD2 (5 bases). There are 13 residues in the CDR3. In germline, CDR1 is LGHNA, CDR2 YSLEER. V lost 0 bases and J lost 9, with 9 bases in between. CDR3 nucleotides: TGCGCCAGCAGCCAAGACGGAGGCAGTGAGCAGTTCTTC. Its translation: CASSQDGGSEQFF.

This clone was found a few times. The chain uses TRBV4-2 and TRBJ2-1; no clear D. The CDR3 runs to 12 residues. Trimming stripped 3 bases from V and 4 bases from J, with 4 bases between. From germline, CDR1 is LGHNA and CDR2 YNFKEQ. The DNA for the CDR3 is TGTGCCAGCAGCCATAAATACAATGAGCAGTTCTTC. Its protein product is CASSHKYNEQFF.

A single count supports this clone. The V gene is TRBV5-1, the J gene TRBJ1-3; a weak D match, TRBD1 (6 bases). The CDR3 is 16 amino acids. V lost 1 base and J lost 2, with 13 bases in between. Germline-derived CDR1 and CDR2 are SGHRS and YFSETQ. The CDR3 bases are TGCGCCAGCAGCTTGTCGGTCCAGGGGACTGGAAACACCATATATTTT. Its protein product is CASSLSVQGTGNTIYF.